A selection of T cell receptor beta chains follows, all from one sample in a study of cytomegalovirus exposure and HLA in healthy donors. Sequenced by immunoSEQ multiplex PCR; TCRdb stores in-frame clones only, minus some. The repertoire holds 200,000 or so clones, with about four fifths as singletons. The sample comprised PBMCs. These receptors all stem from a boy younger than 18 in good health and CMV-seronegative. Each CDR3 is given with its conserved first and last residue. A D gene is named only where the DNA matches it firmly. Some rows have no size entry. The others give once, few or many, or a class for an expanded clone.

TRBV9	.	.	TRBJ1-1	CASSVALNTEAFF	TGTGCCAGCAGCGTAGCTCTGAACACTGAAGCTTTCTTT
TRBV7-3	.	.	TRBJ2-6	CASSLDSVYGANVLTF	TGTGCCAGCAGCTTAGATTCGGTTTATGGGGCCAACGTCCTGACTTTC
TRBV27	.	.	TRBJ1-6	CASSWAVNSPLHF	TGTGCCAGCAGTTGGGCAGTTAATTCACCCCTCCACTTT
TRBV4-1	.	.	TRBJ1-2	CASSLLFDSNPYGYTF	TGCGCCAGCAGCCTCCTATTCGACAGCAACCCCTATGGCTACACCTTC
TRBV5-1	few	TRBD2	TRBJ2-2	CASSSMGEGTGELFF	TGCGCCAGCAGCTCCATGGGGGAGGGCACCGGGGAGCTGTTTTTT
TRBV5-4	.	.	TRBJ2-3	CASSSAGYIDTQYF	TGTGCCAGCAGCTCGGCCGGGTACATAGATACGCAGTATTTT
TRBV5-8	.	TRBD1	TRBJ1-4	CASSYGQGATNEKLFF	TGTGCCAGCAGCTATGGACAGGGCGCAACTAATGAAAAACTGTTTTTT
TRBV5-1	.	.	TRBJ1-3	CASSLGQLYSGNTIYF	TGCGCCAGCAGCTTAGGACAGCTGTACTCTGGAAACACCATATATTTT
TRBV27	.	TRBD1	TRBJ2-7	CASRGQGRWEQYF	TGTGCCAGCCGAGGACAGGGGCGTTGGGAGCAGTACTTC
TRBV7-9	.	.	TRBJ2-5	CASSFEWGRSAETQYF	TGTGCCAGCAGCTTCGAGTGGGGGCGTAGTGCGGAGACCCAGTACTTC
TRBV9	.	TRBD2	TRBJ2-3	CASTGGARRTDTQYF	TGTGCCAGCACCGGGGGGGCTAGACGCACAGATACGCAGTATTTT
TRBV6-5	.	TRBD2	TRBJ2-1	CASSYEGIAGDGEQFF	TGTGCCAGCAGTTACGAAGGGATAGCGGGAGACGGTGAGCAGTTCTTC
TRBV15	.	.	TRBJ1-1	CATSRGRGEVNTEAFF	TGTGCCACCAGCAGAGGGAGGGGCGAGGTGAACACTGAAGCTTTCTTC
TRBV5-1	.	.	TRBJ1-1	CASNGGGANTEAFF	TGCGCCAGCAACGGGGGGGGAGCGAACACTGAAGCTTTCTTT
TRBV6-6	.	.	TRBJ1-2	CASTPIVGGHGYTF	TGTGCCAGCACCCCGATTGTGGGTGGGCATGGCTACACCTTC
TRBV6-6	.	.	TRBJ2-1	CASSYGSGEGNEQFF	TGTGCCAGCAGTTACGGGTCGGGAGAGGGGAATGAGCAGTTCTTC
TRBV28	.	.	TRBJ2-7	CASYADSYEQYF	TGTGCCAGCTACGCGGACTCCTACGAGCAGTACTTC
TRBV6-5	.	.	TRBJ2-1	CASATNPEVFDEQFF	TGTGCCAGCGCGACGAACCCCGAGGTTTTCGATGAGCAGTTCTTC
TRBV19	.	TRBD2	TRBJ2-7	CASSIVASGSIGYEQYF	TGTGCCAGTAGTATAGTGGCTAGCGGGAGTATCGGCTACGAGCAGTACTTC
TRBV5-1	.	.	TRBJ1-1	CASSLVTGNTEAFF	TGCGCCAGCAGCTTGGTGACAGGGAACACTGAAGCTTTCTTT
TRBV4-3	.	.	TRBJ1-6	CASSQEGEGVSPLHF	TGCGCCAGCAGCCAAGAAGGTGAGGGAGTTTCACCCCTCCACTTT
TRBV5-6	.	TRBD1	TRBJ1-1	CASSLTGVNTEAFF	TGTGCCAGCAGCTTAACAGGGGTGAACACTGAAGCTTTCTTT
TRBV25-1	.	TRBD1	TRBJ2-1	CVSSSRAGQGTLNEQFF	TGTGTGTCCAGCAGCCGGGCCGGACAGGGGACTCTTAATGAGCAGTTCTTC